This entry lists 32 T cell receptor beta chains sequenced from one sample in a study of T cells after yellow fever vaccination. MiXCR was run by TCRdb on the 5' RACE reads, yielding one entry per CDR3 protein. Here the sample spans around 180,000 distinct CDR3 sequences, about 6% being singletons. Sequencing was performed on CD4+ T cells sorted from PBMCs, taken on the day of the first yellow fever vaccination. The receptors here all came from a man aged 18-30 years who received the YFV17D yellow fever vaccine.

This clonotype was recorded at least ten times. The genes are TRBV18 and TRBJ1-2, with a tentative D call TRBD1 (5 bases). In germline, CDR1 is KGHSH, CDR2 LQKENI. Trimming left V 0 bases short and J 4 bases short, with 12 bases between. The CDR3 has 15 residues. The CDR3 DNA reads TGTGCCAGCTCACCACCCCAGGGTTGGAGCTATGGCTACACCTTC. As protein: CASSPPQGWSYGYTF.

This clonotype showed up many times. The CDR3 reads CASRGPLRNTEAFF. The DNA of the CDR3 is TGCGCCAGCAGGGGCCCGCTTCGGAACACTGAAGCTTTCTTT. V is TRBV4-1 and J is TRBJ1-1; D uncertain. V was pared by 6 bases and J by 1 base, with 12 bases between. This CDR3 is built from 14 residues. CDR1 is MGHRA and CDR2 is YSYEKL in the germline V gene.

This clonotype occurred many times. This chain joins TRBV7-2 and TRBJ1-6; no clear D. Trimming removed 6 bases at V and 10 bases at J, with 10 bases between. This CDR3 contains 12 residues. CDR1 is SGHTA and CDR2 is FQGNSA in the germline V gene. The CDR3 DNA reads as TGTGCCAGCAGAGCGCAAGGGTCACCCCTCCACTTT. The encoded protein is CASRAQGSPLHF.

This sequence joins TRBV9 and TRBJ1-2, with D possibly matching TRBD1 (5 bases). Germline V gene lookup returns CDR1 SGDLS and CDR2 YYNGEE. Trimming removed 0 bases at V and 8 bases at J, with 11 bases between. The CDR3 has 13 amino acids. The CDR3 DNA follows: TGTGCCAGCAGCGTAGTTCGGGGCGCAGGCTACACCTTC. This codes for CASSVVRGAGYTF.

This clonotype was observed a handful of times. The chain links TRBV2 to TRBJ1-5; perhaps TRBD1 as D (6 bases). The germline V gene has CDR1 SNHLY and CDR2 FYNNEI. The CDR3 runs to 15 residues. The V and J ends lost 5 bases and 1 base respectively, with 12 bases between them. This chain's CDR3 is CASSTNDRSNQPQHF. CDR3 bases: TGTGCCAGCAGTACCAACGACAGGAGCAATCAGCCCCAGCATTTT.

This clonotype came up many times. CDR3: CASTLTGGTEAFF. For the CDR3, the DNA is TGTGCCAGCACCCTAACCGGGGGAACTGAAGCTTTCTTT. The chain recombines TRBV12-3 or TRBV12-4 with TRBJ1-1, with D maybe TRBD1 (5 bases). CDR3 length: 13 residues. V was trimmed by 7 bases and J by 5 bases, leaving 14 bases between them.

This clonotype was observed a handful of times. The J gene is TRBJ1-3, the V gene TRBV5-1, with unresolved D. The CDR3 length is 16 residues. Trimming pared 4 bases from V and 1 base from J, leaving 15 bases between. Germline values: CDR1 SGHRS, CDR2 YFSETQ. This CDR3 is CASSSEPDRSGNTIYF. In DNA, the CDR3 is TGCGCCAGCAGCAGCGAGCCGGACCGTTCTGGAAACACCATATATTTT.

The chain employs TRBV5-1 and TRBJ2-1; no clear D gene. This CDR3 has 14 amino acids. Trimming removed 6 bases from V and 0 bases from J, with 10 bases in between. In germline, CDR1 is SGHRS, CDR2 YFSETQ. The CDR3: CASKLISSYNEQFF. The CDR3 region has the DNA TGCGCCAGCAAGCTAATAAGCTCCTACAATGAGCAGTTCTTC.

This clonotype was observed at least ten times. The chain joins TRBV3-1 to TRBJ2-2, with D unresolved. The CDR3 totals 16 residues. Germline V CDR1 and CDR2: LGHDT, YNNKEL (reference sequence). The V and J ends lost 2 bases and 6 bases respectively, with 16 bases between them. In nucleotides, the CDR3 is TGTGCCAGCAGCCAACGATCTGGCGGTGGGGCCGGGGAGCTGTTTTTT. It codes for CASSQRSGGGAGELFF. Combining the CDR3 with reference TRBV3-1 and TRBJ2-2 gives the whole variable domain DTAVSQTPKYLVTQMGNDKSIKCEQNLGHDTMYWYKQDSKKFLKIMFSYNNKELIINETVPNRFSPKSPDKAHLNLHINSLELGDSAVYFCASSQRSGGGAGELFFGEGSRLTVL.

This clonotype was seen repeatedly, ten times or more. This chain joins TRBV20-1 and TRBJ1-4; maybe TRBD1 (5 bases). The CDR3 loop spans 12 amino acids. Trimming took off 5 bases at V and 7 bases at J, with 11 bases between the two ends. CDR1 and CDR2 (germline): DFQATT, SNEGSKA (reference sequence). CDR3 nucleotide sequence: TGCAGTGCTCGACCGCAGGGTGAAAAACTGTTTTTT. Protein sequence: CSARPQGEKLFF.

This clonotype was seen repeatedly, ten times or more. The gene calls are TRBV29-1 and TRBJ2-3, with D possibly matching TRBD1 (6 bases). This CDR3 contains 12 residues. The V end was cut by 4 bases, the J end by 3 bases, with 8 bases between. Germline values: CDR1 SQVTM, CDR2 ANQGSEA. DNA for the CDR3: TGCAGCGTTGGCGACAGGACAGATACGCAGTATTTT. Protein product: CSVGDRTDTQYF.

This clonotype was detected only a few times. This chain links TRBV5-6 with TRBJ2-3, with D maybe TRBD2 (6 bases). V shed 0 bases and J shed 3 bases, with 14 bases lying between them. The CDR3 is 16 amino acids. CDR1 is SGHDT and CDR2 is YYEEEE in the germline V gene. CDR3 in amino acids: CASSLGGVRATDTQYF. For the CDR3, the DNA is TGTGCCAGCAGCTTGGGGGGGGTGAGGGCTACAGATACGCAGTATTTT.

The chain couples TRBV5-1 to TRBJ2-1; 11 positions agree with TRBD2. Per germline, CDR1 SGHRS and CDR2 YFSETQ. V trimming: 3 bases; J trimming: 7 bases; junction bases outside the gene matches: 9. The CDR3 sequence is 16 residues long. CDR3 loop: CASSSLAGGDVNEQFF. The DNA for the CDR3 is TGCGCCAGCAGCTCCTTAGCGGGGGGGGACGTAAATGAGCAGTTCTTC.

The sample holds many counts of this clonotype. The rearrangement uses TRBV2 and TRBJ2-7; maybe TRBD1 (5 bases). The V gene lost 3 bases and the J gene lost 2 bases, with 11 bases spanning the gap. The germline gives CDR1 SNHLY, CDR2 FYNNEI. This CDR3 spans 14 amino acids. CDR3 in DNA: TGTGCCAGCAGTGAGCAGGGTATAACCTACGAGCAGTACTTC. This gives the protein CASSEQGITYEQYF.

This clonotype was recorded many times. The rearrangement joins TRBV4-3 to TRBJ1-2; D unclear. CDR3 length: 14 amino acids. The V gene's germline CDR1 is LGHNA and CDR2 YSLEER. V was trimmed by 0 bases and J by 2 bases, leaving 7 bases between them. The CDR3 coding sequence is TGCGCCAGCAGCCAAGATTGGGGAAACTATGGCTACACCTTC. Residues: CASSQDWGNYGYTF.

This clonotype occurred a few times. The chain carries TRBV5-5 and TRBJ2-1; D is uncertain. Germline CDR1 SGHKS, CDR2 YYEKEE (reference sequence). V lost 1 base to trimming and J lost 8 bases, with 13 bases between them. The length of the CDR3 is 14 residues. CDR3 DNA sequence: TGTGCCAGCAGCTTGCGGAACTCATTCTATGAGCAGTTCTTC. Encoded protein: CASSLRNSFYEQFF.

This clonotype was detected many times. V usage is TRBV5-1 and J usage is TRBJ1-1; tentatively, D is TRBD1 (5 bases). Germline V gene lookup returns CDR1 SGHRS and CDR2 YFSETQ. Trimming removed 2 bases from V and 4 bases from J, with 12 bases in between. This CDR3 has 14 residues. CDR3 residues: CASSFDRDLTEAFF. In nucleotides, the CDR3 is TGCGCCAGCAGCTTCGACAGAGATCTCACTGAAGCTTTCTTT.

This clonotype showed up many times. The CDR3 DNA sequence: TGCGCCAGCAGCCAAGATCTGGGGCTAGCGGGGGAAGATACGCAGTATTTT. Amino acid sequence: CASSQDLGLAGEDTQYF. This chain links TRBV4-3 with TRBJ2-3; TRBD2 matches at 10 bases. Germline V gene data show CDR1 as LGHNA and CDR2 as YSLEER. The V segment lost 0 bases and the J segment 5 bases; nucleotides outside the gene matches: 8. The CDR3 sequence is 17 residues long.

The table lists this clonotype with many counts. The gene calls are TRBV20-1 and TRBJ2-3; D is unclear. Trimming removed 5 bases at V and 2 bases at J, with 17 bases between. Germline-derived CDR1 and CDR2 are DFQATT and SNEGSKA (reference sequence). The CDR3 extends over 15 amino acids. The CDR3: CSASPSAGFTDTQYF. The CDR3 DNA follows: TGCAGTGCTTCCCCGTCGGCAGGCTTCACAGATACGCAGTATTTT.

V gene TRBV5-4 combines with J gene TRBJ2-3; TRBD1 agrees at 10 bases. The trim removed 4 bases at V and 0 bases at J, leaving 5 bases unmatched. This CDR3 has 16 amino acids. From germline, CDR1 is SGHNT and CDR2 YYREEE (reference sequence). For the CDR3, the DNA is TGTGCCAGCAGCGTGACAGGGGGCGCAAGCACAGATACGCAGTATTTT. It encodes CASSVTGGASTDTQYF.

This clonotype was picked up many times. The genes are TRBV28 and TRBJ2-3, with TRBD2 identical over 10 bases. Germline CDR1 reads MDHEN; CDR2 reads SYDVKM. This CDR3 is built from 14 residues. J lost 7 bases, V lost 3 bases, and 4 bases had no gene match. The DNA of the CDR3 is TGTGCCAGCAGTTTCATAGCGGGGGGAAATACGCAGTATTTT. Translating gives CASSFIAGGNTQYF.

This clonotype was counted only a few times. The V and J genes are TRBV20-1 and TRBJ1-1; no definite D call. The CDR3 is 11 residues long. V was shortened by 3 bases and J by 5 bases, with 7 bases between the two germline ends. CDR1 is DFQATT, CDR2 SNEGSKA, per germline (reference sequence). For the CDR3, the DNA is TGCAGTGCTAGGTTCCTGACTGAAGCTTTCTTT. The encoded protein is CSARFLTEAFF.

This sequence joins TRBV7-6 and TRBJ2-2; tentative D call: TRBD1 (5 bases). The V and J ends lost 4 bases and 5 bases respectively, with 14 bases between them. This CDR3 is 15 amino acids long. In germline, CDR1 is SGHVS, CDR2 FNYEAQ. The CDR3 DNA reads TGTGCCAGCAGCTCGTTCATCAGGGTTACCGGGGAGCTGTTTTTT. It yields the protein CASSSFIRVTGELFF.

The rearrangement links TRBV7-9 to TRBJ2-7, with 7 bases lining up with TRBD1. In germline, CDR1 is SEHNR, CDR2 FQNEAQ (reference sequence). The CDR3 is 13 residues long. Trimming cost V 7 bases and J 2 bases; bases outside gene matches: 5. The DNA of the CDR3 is TGTGCCAGCATGGACAGGTTCGCCTACGAGCAGTACTTC. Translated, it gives CASMDRFAYEQYF.

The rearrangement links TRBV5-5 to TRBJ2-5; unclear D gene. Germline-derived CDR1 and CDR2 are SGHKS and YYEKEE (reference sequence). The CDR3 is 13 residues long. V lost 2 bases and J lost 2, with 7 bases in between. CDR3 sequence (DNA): TGTGCCAGCAGCTTCCGGCAGCAAGAGACCCAGTACTTC. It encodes CASSFRQQETQYF.

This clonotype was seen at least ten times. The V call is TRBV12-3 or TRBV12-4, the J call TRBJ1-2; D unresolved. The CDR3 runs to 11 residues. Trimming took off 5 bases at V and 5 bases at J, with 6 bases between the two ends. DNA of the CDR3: TGTGCCAGCAGTCCGGTATATGGCTACACCTTC. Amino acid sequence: CASSPVYGYTF.

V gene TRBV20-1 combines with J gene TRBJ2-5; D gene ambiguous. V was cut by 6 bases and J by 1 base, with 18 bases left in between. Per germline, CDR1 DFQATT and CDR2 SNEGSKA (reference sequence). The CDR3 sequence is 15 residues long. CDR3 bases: TGCAGTGCCGAGGACCCCAGAGGATCCCAAGAGACCCAGTACTTC. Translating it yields CSAEDPRGSQETQYF.

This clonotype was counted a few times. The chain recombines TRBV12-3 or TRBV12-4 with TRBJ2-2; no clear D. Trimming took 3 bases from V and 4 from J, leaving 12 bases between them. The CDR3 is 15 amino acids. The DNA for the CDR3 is TGTGCCAGCAGTTTGGCAGGACCGGTCACCGGGGAGCTGTTTTTT. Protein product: CASSLAGPVTGELFF.

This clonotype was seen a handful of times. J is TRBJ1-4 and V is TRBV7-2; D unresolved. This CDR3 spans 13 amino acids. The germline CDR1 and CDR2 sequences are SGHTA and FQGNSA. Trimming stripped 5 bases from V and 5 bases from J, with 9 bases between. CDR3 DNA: TGTGCCAGCAGCAGGGCTATCAATGAAAAACTGTTTTTT. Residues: CASSRAINEKLFF.

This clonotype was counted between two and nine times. The CDR3 DNA follows: TGTGCCAGCTCAGTCGGACAGGGGGGGACTGAAGCTTTCTTT. This codes for CASSVGQGGTEAFF. This rearrangement joins TRBV18 to TRBJ1-1, with TRBD1 matching over 10 bases. Germline CDR1 is KGHSH and CDR2 is LQKENI. With V trimmed by 5 bases and J by 5 bases, 5 bases remained unmatched. This CDR3 has 14 residues.

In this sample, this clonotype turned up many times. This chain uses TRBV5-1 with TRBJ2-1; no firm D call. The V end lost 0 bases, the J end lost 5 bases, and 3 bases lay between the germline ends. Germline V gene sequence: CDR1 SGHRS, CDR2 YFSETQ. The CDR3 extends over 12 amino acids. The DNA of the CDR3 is TGCGCCAGCAGCTTGGATAACAATGAGCAGTTCTTC. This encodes CASSLDNNEQFF.

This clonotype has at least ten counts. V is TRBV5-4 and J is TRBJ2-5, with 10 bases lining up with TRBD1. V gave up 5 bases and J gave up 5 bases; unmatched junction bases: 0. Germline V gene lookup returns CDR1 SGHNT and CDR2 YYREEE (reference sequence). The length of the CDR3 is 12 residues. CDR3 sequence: CASRGQGETQYF. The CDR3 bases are TGTGCCAGCAGGGGACAGGGGGAGACCCAGTACTTC. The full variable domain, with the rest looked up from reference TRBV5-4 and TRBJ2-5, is ETGVTQSPTHLIKTRGQQVTLRCSSQSGHNTVSWYQQALGQGPQFIFQYYREEENGRGNFPPRFSGLQFPNYSSELNVNALELDDSALYLCASRGQGETQYFGPGTRLLVL.